Sequencing of this T cell receptor beta chain was carried out in a study of blood T cell repertoires in COVID-19. Study in general: The cDNA or gDNA used as material had been derived from T cells, B-cell-depleted T cells, or PBMCs.

Germline CDR1 reads DFQATT; CDR2 reads SNEGSKA (reference sequence). This CDR3 has 13 amino acids. V was clipped by 3 bases and J by 7 bases, with 15 bases between them. This table comes from immunoSEQ multiplex PCR, and its TCRdb copy is limited to in-frame clones, with some not included. The sample lists 150,000 to 200,000 clones; 84% were seen once. Participant reports of clinical history set cohort assignment. Cohort 3 donors counted as recovered after two negative PCRs, clearance, or resolved symptoms. The sequence came from a man between 40 and 49 years old who had recovered from COVID-19. Sequences were obtained from PBMCs or T cells enriched from blood (not recorded which). V is TRBV20-1 and J is TRBJ2-5; tentatively, D is TRBD2 (5 bases). The DNA for the CDR3 is TGCAGTGCTAGTAAGGCGCGGCGGGCGACCCAGTACTTC. It specifies CSASKARRATQYF.